The rows below give T cell receptor beta chains drawn from one sample of a study of blood T cell repertoires in COVID-19. TCRdb's copy holds only in-frame clones and misses some; the assay was immunoSEQ multiplex PCR. This table has about 200,000 clones, roughly nine tenths appearing once. Source material: PBMCs or T cells enriched from blood (not recorded which). The receptors shown here come from a woman aged 18-29 years who had recovered from COVID-19. Each CDR3 is given with its conserved first and last residue. Fields, in order: CDR3 protein, CDR3 DNA, D gene, J gene, V gene, clone size. A D gene is named only where the DNA matches it firmly. Clone size, where shown, is once, few, many, or a class for clones that have expanded.

CASSPGLAGSYEQYF TGTGCCAGCAGCCCTGGACTAGCGGGGAGCTACGAGCAGTACTTC TRBD2 TRBJ2-7 TRBV13 -
CASSDGPSSYNEQFF TGTGCCAGCAGTGACGGACCTAGCTCCTACAATGAACAGTTCTTC - TRBJ2-1 TRBV6-4 -
CAGDRGRGETQYF TGTGCCGGGGACCGGGGCAGGGGAGAGACCCAGTACTTC - TRBJ2-5 TRBV2 -
CAWSVHLLSSGNTIYF TGTGCCTGGAGTGTACATCTTCTCAGCTCTGGAAACACCATATATTTT - TRBJ1-3 TRBV30 -
CASSLLTRREGNQPQHF TGTGCCAGCAGCCTCCTTACCCGAAGGGAGGGCAATCAGCCCCAGCATTTT - TRBJ1-5 TRBV7-8 -
CASSLAPLLNTEAFF TGCGCCAGCAGCTTGGCACCTTTACTTAACACTGAAGCTTTCTTT - TRBJ1-1 TRBV5-1 -
CASSYSRFSGNTIYF TGTGCCAGCAGTTACTCGAGGTTCTCTGGAAACACCATATATTTT - TRBJ1-3 TRBV6-5 -
CASSRDDISSFYGYTF TGTGCCAGCAGCCGAGACGACATTTCGTCTTTCTATGGCTACACCTTC - TRBJ1-2 TRBV14 -
CATSDFGLAGSSDTGELFF TGTGCCACCAGTGATTTCGGACTAGCGGGGTCGTCGGACACCGGGGAGCTGTTTTTT TRBD2 TRBJ2-2 TRBV24-1 -
CASSHERTGSRKLFF TGTGCCAGCAGTCACGAACGGACAGGGTCTCGAAAACTGTTTTTT TRBD1 TRBJ1-4 TRBV27 -
CASSLAEGVWTEAFF TGTGCCAGCAGCTTGGCCGAAGGGGTCTGGACTGAAGCTTTCTTT - TRBJ1-1 TRBV5-5 -
CASSQAGYRGNYGYTF TGCGCCAGCAGCCAAGCGGGGTACAGGGGGAACTATGGCTACACCTTC TRBD1 TRBJ1-2 TRBV4-1 -
CASFNSRVNSPLHF TGCGCCAGCTTTAACTCCAGGGTAAATTCACCCCTCCACTTT - TRBJ1-6 TRBV10-2 -
CASSYEGVNTEAFF TGTGCCAGCAGTTACGAGGGGGTGAACACTGAAGCTTTCTTT - TRBJ1-1 TRBV6-5 -
CASSLDPGRDGNEQFF TGTGCCAGCAGCTTAGATCCGGGGAGGGACGGCAATGAGCAGTTCTTC TRBD2 TRBJ2-1 TRBV7-9 -
CASTTQGGVGEQYF TGTGCCAGTACCACACAGGGAGGGGTCGGCGAGCAGTACTTC - TRBJ2-7 TRBV19 -
CASSMTSGGNSAVGETQYF TGCGCCAGCAGCATGACTAGCGGGGGGAATTCGGCGGTTGGAGAGACCCAGTACTTC TRBD2 TRBJ2-5 TRBV5-1 once
CASSSGTANQPQHF TGTGCCAGCAGCTCCGGGACAGCCAATCAGCCCCAGCATTTT TRBD1 TRBJ1-5 TRBV11-2 -
CASSQGPGATGNTIYF TGTGCCAGCAGCCAAGGACCAGGGGCCACAGGAAACACCATATATTTT - TRBJ1-3 TRBV3-1/TRBV3-2 -
CASSRTGSGNTIYF TGCGCCAGCAGCCGGACAGGCTCTGGAAACACCATATATTTT TRBD1 TRBJ1-3 TRBV5-1 -
CASKEWTGAQGKLFF TGTGCCAGCAAAGAATGGACAGGCGCCCAAGGAAAACTGTTTTTT TRBD1 TRBJ1-4 TRBV6-5 -
CASSLTTGTDTQYF TGTGCCAGCAGTTTAACGACAGGTACAGATACGCAGTATTTT - TRBJ2-3 TRBV28 -
CASSTQQGLSGYTF TGTGCCAGCAGCACTCAACAGGGCCTGTCTGGCTACACCTTC - TRBJ1-2 TRBV13 -
CASSPRGALGNEQFF TGTGCCAGCTCCCCCCGGGGGGCCCTGGGCAATGAGCAGTTCTTC - TRBJ2-1 TRBV7-9 -
CASSEQGANTEAFF TGTGCCAGCAGTGAACAGGGGGCGAACACTGAAGCTTTCTTT TRBD1 TRBJ1-1 TRBV25-1 -
CASSQDRGRTGELFF TGTGCCAGCTCACAAGACAGGGGGAGAACCGGGGAGCTGTTTTTT TRBD1 TRBJ2-2 TRBV18 once
CASSYSIGTSDYNEQFF TGTGCCAGCAGTTACTCGATAGGGACTTCAGATTACAATGAGCAGTTCTTC - TRBJ2-1 TRBV6-2/TRBV6-3 -
CASSLTGTGDKKAFF TGCGCCAGCAGCTTAACGGGGACAGGGGATAAAAAAGCTTTCTTT TRBD1 TRBJ1-1 TRBV5-1 -
CASSQGQKNSPLHF TGCGCCAGCAGCCAAGGACAGAAAAATTCACCCCTCCACTTT - TRBJ1-6 TRBV4-1 -
CSVAQRLNTEAFF TGCAGCGTTGCACAGAGACTAAACACTGAAGCTTTCTTT - TRBJ1-1 TRBV29-1 once
CASSLDPGAGMGRYF TGTGCCAGCAGCTTGGATCCCGGGGCGGGGATGGGGCGGTACTTC - TRBJ2-7 TRBV5-5 -
CASSEGLVHEQYF TGTGCCAGCAGCGAGGGACTAGTGCACGAGCAGTACTTC TRBD2 TRBJ2-7 TRBV9 -
CASSLQGRGGYTF TGTGCCAGCAGCTTACAGGGAAGAGGCGGCTACACCTTC - TRBJ1-2 TRBV14 -
CAWTLGDLYNEQFF TGTGCCTGGACTTTAGGGGACTTGTACAATGAGCAGTTCTTC - TRBJ2-1 TRBV30 -
CASSLDHRGWNTEAFF TGTGCCAGCAGCTTAGATCACAGGGGGTGGAACACTGAAGCTTTCTTT TRBD1 TRBJ1-1 TRBV11-2 -
CASTTITGAGYNEQFF TGTGCCAGCACTACAATAACAGGAGCAGGTTACAATGAGCAGTTCTTC - TRBJ2-1 TRBV25-1 -
CASNTSGDRGRDEQFF TGTGCCAGCAACACCTCGGGGGACAGGGGGCGGGATGAGCAGTTCTTC - TRBJ2-1 TRBV21-1 -
CASSKTVTGELFF TGTGCCAGCAGTAAAACAGTCACCGGGGAGCTGTTTTTT - TRBJ2-2 TRBV28 -
CASSELGGDFSPLHF TGTGCCAGCAGTGAACTCGGCGGAGACTTCTCACCCCTCCACTTT - TRBJ1-6 TRBV2 -
CASSVTGAVDEKLFF TGTGCCAGCAGCGTCACAGGGGCTGTGGATGAAAAACTGTTTTTT TRBD1 TRBJ1-4 TRBV9 -
CASSLSGGFNYGYTF TGCGCCAGCAGCTTGTCGGGGGGCTTTAACTATGGCTACACCTTC - TRBJ1-2 TRBV5-1 once
CASSEGRGTEAFF TGTGCCAGCAGTGAGGGCAGGGGTACTGAAGCTTTCTTT - TRBJ1-1 TRBV6-1 -
CASLTGGKGQPQHF TGTGCCAGCCTGACAGGGGGGAAGGGGCAGCCCCAGCATTTT TRBD1 TRBJ1-5 TRBV2 -
CASSVPRGEDTQYF TGTGCCAGCAGCGTACCCAGGGGGGAAGATACGCAGTATTTT - TRBJ2-3 TRBV9 -
CASTPDRNTEAFF TGTGCCAGCACCCCCGACAGGAACACTGAAGCTTTCTTT - TRBJ1-1 TRBV25-1 -
CASILSGRAKNIQYF TGTGCCAGCATCTTGTCAGGGAGGGCCAAAAACATTCAGTACTTC - TRBJ2-4 TRBV6-5 -
CASSLVGSGEAFF TGTGCCAGCAGCTTAGTTGGTTCAGGTGAAGCTTTCTTT - TRBJ1-1 TRBV7-2 -
CASSQVGQGNGYTF TGCGCCAGCAGCCAAGTCGGACAGGGGAATGGCTACACCTTC TRBD1 TRBJ1-2 TRBV4-1 -
CASRLGTEGNSPLHF TGCGCCAGCCGACTCGGGACAGAAGGAAATTCACCCCTCCACTTT TRBD1 TRBJ1-6 TRBV10-2 -
CASRFLGRGEDEQFF TGTGCCAGTAGGTTTTTGGGACGGGGGGAGGATGAGCAGTTCTTC TRBD2 TRBJ2-1 TRBV19 -
CASSRGGSEKLFF TGTGCCAGCAGTAGGGGGGGAAGTGAAAAACTGTTTTTT - TRBJ1-4 TRBV11-2 -
CASSRTELGLSTEAFF TGTGCCAGCAGCCGGACAGAGTTGGGTTTGAGCACTGAAGCTTTCTTT - TRBJ1-1 TRBV11-2 -
CASSDGTGRSSPLHF TGCGCCAGCAGCGATGGGACAGGGAGAAGTTCACCCCTCCACTTT TRBD1 TRBJ1-6 TRBV5-1 -
CASRRPRDRVNTEAFF TGTGCCAGCAGAAGACCGAGGGACAGGGTCAACACTGAAGCTTTCTTT TRBD1 TRBJ1-1 TRBV2 -
CASSLGGPGTGTGELFF TGTGCCAGCAGCTTAGGAGGCCCCGGGACAGGGACCGGGGAGCTGTTTTTT TRBD1 TRBJ2-2 TRBV13 -
CASSPDSTGSYGYTF TGCGCCAGCAGTCCCGATTCTACAGGGTCCTATGGCTACACCTTC - TRBJ1-2 TRBV4-1 -
CASSLDLAGGNSPLHF TGTGCCAGCAGCTTAGATCTTGCAGGGGGTAATTCACCCCTCCACTTT TRBD1 TRBJ1-6 TRBV7-9 -